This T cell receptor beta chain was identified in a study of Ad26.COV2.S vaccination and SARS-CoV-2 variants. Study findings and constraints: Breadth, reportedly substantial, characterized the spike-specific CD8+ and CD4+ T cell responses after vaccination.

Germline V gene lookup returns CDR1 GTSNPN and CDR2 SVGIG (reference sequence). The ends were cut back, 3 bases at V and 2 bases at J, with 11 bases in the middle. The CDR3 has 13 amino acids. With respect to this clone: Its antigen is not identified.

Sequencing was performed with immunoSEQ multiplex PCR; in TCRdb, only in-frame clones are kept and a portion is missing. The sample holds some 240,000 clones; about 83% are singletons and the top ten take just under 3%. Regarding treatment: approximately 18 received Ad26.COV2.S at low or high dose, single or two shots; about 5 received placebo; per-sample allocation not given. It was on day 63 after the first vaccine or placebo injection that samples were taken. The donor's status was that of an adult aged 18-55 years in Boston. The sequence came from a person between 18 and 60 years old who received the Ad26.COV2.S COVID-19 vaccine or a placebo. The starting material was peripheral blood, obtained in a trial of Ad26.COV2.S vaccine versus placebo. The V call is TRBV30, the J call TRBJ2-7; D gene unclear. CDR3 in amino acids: CAWRRGPAYEQYF. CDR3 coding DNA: TGTGCCTGGAGACGCGGCCCCGCCTACGAGCAGTACTTC. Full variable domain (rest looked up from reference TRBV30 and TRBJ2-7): SQTIHQWPATLVQPVGSPLSLECTVEGTSNPNLYWYRQAAGRGLQLLFYSVGIGQISSEVPQNLSASRPQDRQFILSSKKLLLSDSGFYLCAWRRGPAYEQYFGPGTRLTVT.